Each of the 2 T cell receptor beta chains below was sequenced from the same sample in a study of shared clonotypes between healthy human individuals. Sequenced by immunoSEQ multiplex PCR; TCRdb stores in-frame clones only, minus some. The top ten clones hold over 0.12% of a sample with approximately 2.5 million clones, around 94% of them seen once. The sample consisted of naive CD4+ T cells sorted from blood. Subset given: CD45RA+ positively selected. These receptors were taken from a man between 18 and 35 years old in good health.

About this clone itself: Compared with germline, one end of the junction differs, possibly owing to a read error. J is TRBJ1-1 and V is TRBV19; TRBD1 matches 7 bases. This CDR3 has 14 amino acids. Germline V gene sequence: CDR1 LNHDA, CDR2 SQIVND (reference sequence). CDR3 loop: CASIPFEGASGGVF. The CDR3 coding sequence is TGTGCCAGTATCCCCTTTGAGGGGGCGAGTGGGGGAGTCTTT.

This clone was found once. The sample has other DNA sequences that encode this CDR3 too. The rearrangement links TRBV6-5 to TRBJ1-2, with TRBD1 matching 9 bases. Germline V gene data show CDR1 as MNHEY and CDR2 as SVGAGI. V shed 0 bases and J 8 bases; nucleotides not matched to a gene: 1. The CDR3 is 13 residues long. As DNA, the CDR3 is TGTGCCAGCAGTTACTCGGGACAGGGAGGCTACACCTTC. This sequence encodes CASSYSGQGGYTF.